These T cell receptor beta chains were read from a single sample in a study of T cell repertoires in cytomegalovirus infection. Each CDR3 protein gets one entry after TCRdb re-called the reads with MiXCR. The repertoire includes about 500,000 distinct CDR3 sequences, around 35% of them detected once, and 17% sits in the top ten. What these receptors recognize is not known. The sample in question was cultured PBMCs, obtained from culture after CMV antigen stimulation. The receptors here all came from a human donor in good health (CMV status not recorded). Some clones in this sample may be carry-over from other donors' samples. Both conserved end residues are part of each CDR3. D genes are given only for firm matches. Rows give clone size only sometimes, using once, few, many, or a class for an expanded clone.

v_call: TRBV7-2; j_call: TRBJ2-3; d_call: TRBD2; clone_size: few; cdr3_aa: CVLAGSTDTQYF; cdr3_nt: TGTGTGCTAGCGGGTTCCACAGATACGCAGTATTTT
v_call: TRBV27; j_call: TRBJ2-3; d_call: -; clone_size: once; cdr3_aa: CASSTITDTQYF; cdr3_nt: TGTGCCAGCAGTACAATCACAGATACGCAGTATTTT
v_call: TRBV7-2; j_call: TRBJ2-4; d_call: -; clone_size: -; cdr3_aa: CASSSQAGGIQYF; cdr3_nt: TGTGCCAGCAGCTCACAGGCAGGCGGCATTCAGTACTTC
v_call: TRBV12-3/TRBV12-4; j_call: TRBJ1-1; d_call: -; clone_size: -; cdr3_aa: CASSKQNTEAFF; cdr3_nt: TGTGCCAGCAGCAAACAGAACACTGAAGCTTTCTTT
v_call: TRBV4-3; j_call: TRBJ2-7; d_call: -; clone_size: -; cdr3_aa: CASSQDRFSYEQYF; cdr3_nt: TGCGCCAGCAGCCAAGACCGATTCTCCTACGAGCAGTACTTC
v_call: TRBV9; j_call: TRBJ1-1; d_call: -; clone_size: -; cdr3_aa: CASSVEDTEAFF; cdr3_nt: TGTGCCAGCAGCGTAGAGGACACTGAAGCTTTCTTT
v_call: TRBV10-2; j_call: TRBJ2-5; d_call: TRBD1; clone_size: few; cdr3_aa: CASRNGQADRETQYF; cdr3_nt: TGCGCCAGCAGAAACGGACAGGCCGACCGGGAGACCCAGTACTTC
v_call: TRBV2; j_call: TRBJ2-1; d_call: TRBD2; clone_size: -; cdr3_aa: CASRTSGFNEQFF; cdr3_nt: TGTGCCAGCAGGACTAGCGGGTTCAATGAGCAGTTCTTC
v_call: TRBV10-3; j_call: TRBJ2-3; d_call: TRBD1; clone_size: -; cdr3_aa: CAISAGQGEKADTQYF; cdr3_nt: TGTGCCATCAGTGCCGGACAGGGGGAGAAGGCAGATACGCAGTATTTT
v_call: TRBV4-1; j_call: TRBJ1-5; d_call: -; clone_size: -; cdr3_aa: CASSLYRETSNQPQHF; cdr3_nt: TGCGCCAGCAGCCTCTACAGGGAGACTAGCAATCAGCCCCAGCATTTT
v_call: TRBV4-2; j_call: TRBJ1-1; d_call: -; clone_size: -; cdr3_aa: CASSQDSGAGPLNTEAFF; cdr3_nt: TGTGCCAGCAGCCAAGATTCGGGGGCAGGCCCCCTGAACACTGAAGCTTTCTTT
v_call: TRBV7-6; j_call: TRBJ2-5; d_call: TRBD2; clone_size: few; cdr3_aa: CASSLVSGGETQYF; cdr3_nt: TGTGCCAGCAGCTTAGTGTCGGGGGGAGAGACCCAGTACTTC
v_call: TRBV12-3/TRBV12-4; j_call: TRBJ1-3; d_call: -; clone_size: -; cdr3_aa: CASSFISGNTIYF; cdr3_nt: TGTGCCAGCAGTTTTATCTCTGGAAACACCATATATTTT
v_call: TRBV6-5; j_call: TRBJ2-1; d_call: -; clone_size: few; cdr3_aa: CASSYRGGNEQFF; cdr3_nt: TGTGCCAGCAGTTACAGGGGCGGCAATGAGCAGTTCTTC
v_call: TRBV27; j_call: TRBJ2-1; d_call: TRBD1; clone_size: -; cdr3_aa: CASSLNTYRGNEQFF; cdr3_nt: TGTGCCAGCAGTTTAAATACCTACAGGGGAAATGAGCAGTTCTTC
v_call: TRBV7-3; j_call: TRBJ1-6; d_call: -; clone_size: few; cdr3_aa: CASSGGAGANSPLHF; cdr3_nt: TGTGCCAGCAGCGGAGGGGCAGGGGCGAATTCACCCCTCCACTTT
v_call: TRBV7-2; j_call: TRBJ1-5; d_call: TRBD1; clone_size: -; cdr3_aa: CASSFDRGGQTQHF; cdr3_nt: TGTGCCAGCAGCTTTGACAGGGGTGGTCAGACCCAGCATTTT
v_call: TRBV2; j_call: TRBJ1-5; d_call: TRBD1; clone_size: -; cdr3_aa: CASRGGQGTQPQHF; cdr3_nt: TGTGCCAGCAGGGGTGGACAGGGGACTCAGCCCCAGCATTTT
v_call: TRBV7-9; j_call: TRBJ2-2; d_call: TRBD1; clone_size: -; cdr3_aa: CASSLYPGQGYTGELFF; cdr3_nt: TGTGCCAGCAGCCTATACCCCGGACAGGGGTACACCGGGGAGCTGTTTTTT